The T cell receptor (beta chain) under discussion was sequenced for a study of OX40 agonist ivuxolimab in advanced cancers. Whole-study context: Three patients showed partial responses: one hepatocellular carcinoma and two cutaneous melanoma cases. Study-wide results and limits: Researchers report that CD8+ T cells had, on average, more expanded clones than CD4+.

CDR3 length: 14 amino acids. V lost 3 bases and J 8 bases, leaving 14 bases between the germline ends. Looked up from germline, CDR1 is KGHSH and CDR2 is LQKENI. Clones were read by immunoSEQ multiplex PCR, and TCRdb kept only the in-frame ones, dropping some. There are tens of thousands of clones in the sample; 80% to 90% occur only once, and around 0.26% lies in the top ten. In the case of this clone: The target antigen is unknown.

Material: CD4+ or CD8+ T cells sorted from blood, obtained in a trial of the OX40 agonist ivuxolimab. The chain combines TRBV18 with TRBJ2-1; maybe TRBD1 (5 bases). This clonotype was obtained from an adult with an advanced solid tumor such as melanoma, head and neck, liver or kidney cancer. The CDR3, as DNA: TGTGCCAGCTCACCGGGGCTAGTTGGCTATGAGCAGTTCTTC. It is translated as CASSPGLVGYEQFF.